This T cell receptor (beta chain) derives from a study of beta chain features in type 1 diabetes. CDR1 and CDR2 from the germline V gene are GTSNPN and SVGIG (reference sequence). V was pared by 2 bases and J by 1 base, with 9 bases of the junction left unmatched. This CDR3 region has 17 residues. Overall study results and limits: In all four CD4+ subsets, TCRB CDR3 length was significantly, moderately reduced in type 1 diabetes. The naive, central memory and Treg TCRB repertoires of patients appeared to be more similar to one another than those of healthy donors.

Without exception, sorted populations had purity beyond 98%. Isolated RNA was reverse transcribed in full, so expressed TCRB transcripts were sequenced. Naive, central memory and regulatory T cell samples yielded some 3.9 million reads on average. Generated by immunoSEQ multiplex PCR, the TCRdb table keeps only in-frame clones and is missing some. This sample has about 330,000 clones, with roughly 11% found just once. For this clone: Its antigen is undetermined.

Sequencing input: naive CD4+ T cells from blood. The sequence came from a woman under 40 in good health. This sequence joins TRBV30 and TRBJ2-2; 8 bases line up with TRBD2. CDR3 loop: CAWSLQAGVRNTGELFF. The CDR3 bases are TGTGCCTGGAGTTTGCAAGCGGGAGTTAGGAACACCGGGGAGCTGTTTTTT.